Listed below are T cell receptor beta chains from one sample, sequenced in a study of kidney transplant recipient with SARS-CoV-2 infection. One entry per CDR3 protein results from TCRdb running MiXCR on the reads. The sample yields roughly 230,000 distinct CDR3 sequences, about 28% seen once. The sequencing used a blood sample, collected at baseline and around day 120 from a kidney transplant recipient. The source is a young adult male patient who had COVID-19 and was a kidney transplant recipient. Some T cells may arise from the graft donor. Both conserved end residues are part of each CDR3. D genes are given only for firm matches. Clone size appears in some rows only: once, few, many, or a class for an expanded clone.

j_call d_call clone_size v_call cdr3_length cdr3_aa cdr3_nt
TRBJ1-1 TRBD1 many TRBV7-6 17 CASSFPQGQGANTEAFF TGTGCCAGCAGCTTCCCACAAGGACAGGGGGCGAACACTGAAGCTTTCTTT
TRBJ2-7 - many TRBV5-4 14 CASSLEVAAAEQYF TGTGCCAGCAGCTTGGAGGTAGCGGCCGCCGAGCAGTACTTC
TRBJ1-5 - many TRBV21-1 12 CASRGGDQPQHF TGTGCCAGCAGGGGAGGGGATCAGCCCCAGCATTTT
TRBJ2-3 - many TRBV7-2 13 CASSLDPSDTQYF TGTGCCAGCAGCTTAGACCCATCAGATACGCAGTATTTT
TRBJ1-2 - many TRBV8-2 16 CGSPSVDSRKTYGYTF TGTGGCAGTCCCTCGGTTGATAGCCGAAAGACCTATGGCTACACCTTC
TRBJ2-7 TRBD2 many TRBV27 17 CASRRRSGTSATYEQYF TGTGCCAGCAGACGCCGGAGCGGCACTAGCGCGACCTACGAGCAGTACTTC
TRBJ1-4 - many TRBV3-1 14 CASSQDFRDEKLFF TGTGCCAGCAGCCAAGATTTCAGGGATGAAAAACTGTTTTTT
TRBJ2-1 - many TRBV20-1 15 CSARGRERGLGEQFF TGCAGTGCTAGGGGGCGGGAGAGGGGGCTGGGTGAGCAGTTCTTC
TRBJ1-4 - many TRBV12-5 15 CASGLDRVQYEKLFF TGTGCTAGTGGTTTGGACAGGGTGCAGTACGAAAAACTGTTTTTT
TRBJ1-5 - many TRBV28 15 CASVRGGESNQPQHF TGTGCCAGCGTTCGGGGGGGAGAGAGCAATCAGCCCCAGCATTTT
TRBJ1-2 - many TRBV11-1 17 CASSDFFKAGKTYGYTF TGTGCCAGCAGCGATTTCTTTAAGGCTGGAAAGACCTATGGCTACACCTTC
TRBJ2-2 - many TRBV3-1 18 CASSPRRPISGLTGELFF TGTGCCAGCAGCCCTCGTCGTCCCATTTCAGGCTTGACCGGGGAGCTGTTTTTT
TRBJ1-4 - many TRBV2 14 CASITRDENEKLFF TGTGCCAGCATCACCCGAGATGAGAACGAAAAACTGTTTTTT
TRBJ2-5 - - TRBV10-3 14 CAISVTTGMVTQYF TGTGCCATCAGTGTCACAACAGGGATGGTGACCCAGTACTTC
TRBJ1-2 - many TRBV27 14 CASSLRGEVYGYTF TGTGCCAGCAGTTTGAGGGGCGAAGTCTATGGCTACACCTTC
TRBJ1-4 TRBD1 few TRBV9 18 CASSVTGQGMMGNEKLFF TGTGCCAGCAGCGTAACTGGACAGGGGATGATGGGTAATGAAAAACTGTTTTTT
TRBJ1-2 - many TRBV7-8 17 CASSVARFTRKTYGYTF TGTGCCAGCAGCGTCGCCAGGTTTACCCGAAAGACCTATGGCTACACCTTC
TRBJ2-2 - many TRBV6-2/TRBV6-3 10 CASRDGELFF TGTGCCAGCAGGGACGGGGAGCTGTTTTTT
TRBJ2-1 - many TRBV4-3 15 CASSLNQGSYNEQFF TGCGCCAGCAGCCTGAATCAGGGTTCCTACAATGAGCAGTTCTTC
TRBJ1-2 TRBD1 many TRBV12-5 17 CASGLVRPQGQDYGYTF TGTGCTAGTGGTTTGGTACGACCTCAGGGACAGGACTATGGCTACACCTTC
TRBJ1-1 - many TRBV29-1 11 CSVVRATEAFF TGCAGCGTTGTCAGGGCCACTGAAGCTTTCTTT
TRBJ2-7 - many TRBV20-1 14 CSAVVVERGYEQYF TGCAGTGCCGTCGTGGTAGAACGGGGTTACGAGCAGTACTTC
TRBJ1-5 TRBD1 many TRBV20-1 17 CSARVDRGVVSNQPQHF TGCAGTGCTAGAGTGGACAGGGGGGTAGTTAGCAATCAGCCCCAGCATTTT
TRBJ1-5 - many TRBV6-5 13 CASSVRRDQPQHF TGTGCCAGCAGTGTCCGCAGAGATCAGCCCCAGCATTTT
TRBJ1-5 - many TRBV5-4 15 CASSPAPQANQPQHF TGTGCCAGCAGCCCTGCGCCCCAGGCCAATCAGCCCCAGCATTTT
TRBJ2-3 TRBD2 many TRBV6-2/TRBV6-3 15 CASSYGGRETDTQYF TGTGCCAGCAGTTACGGCGGGAGGGAAACAGATACGCAGTATTTT
TRBJ2-3 - - TRBV2 16 CASSSQLLTSTDTQYF TGTGCCAGCAGTAGTCAACTCCTTACTAGCACAGATACGCAGTATTTT
TRBJ1-2 - - TRBV20-1 16 CSALRPLFRKTYGYTF TGCAGTGCTCTCAGACCGCTGTTTCGAAAGACCTATGGCTACACCTTC
TRBJ2-1 TRBD1 - TRBV28 16 CASSSPLTGTNNEQFF TGTGCCAGCAGTTCCCCATTGACAGGGACCAACAATGAGCAGTTCTTC
TRBJ1-2 - many TRBV6-9 17 CASSTYSPYGKTYGYTF TGTGCCAGCAGTACCTATTCGCCTTACGGAAAGACCTATGGCTACACCTTC
TRBJ2-7 TRBD2 many TRBV12-3/TRBV12-4 15 CASISGSGGSYEQYF TGTGCCAGCATCAGCGGGAGCGGTGGGTCCTACGAGCAGTACTTC
TRBJ1-2 - few TRBV12-3/TRBV12-4 17 CASSCGPSFRKTYGYIF TGTGCCAGCAGTTGCGGCCCCAGCTTCCGAAAGACCTATGGCTACATCTTC
TRBJ1-2 - many TRBV7-8 17 CASSLPPFTRKTYGYTF TGTGCCAGCAGCCTCCCGCCGTTTACCCGAAAGACCTATGGCTACACCTTC
TRBJ1-2 - many TRBV30 15 CAWSPWGGSGYGYTF TGTGCCTGGAGCCCTTGGGGGGGATCGGGCTATGGCTACACCTTC
TRBJ1-3 - many TRBV2 14 CASSIQVSGNTIYF TGTGCCAGCAGCATACAGGTCTCTGGAAACACCATATATTTT
TRBJ1-3 - many TRBV6-2/TRBV6-3 12 CASRTATAAIYF TGTGCCAGCAGGACAGCGACCGCGGCCATATATTTT
TRBJ1-2 - many TRBV11-3 17 CASSTSFDLGKTYGYTF TGTGCCAGCAGCACATCCTTCGATCTCGGAAAGACCTATGGCTACACCTTC
TRBJ2-1 TRBD2 many TRBV19 14 CASRLADYYNEQFF TGTGCCAGTAGACTAGCGGATTACTACAATGAGCAGTTCTTC
TRBJ2-1 TRBD2 - TRBV2 16 CASSEGGRWSYNEQFF TGTGCCAGCAGTGAGGGCGGGAGATGGTCCTACAATGAGCAGTTCTTC
TRBJ2-1 TRBD2 - TRBV11-2 16 CASRALAGSSYNEQFF TGTGCCAGCAGAGCACTAGCGGGAAGCTCCTACAATGAGCAGTTCTTC
TRBJ1-5 TRBD1 many TRBV24-1 16 CATSDSRQGLNQPQHF TGTGCCACCAGTGATTCCAGACAGGGCTTGAATCAGCCCCAGCATTTT
TRBJ1-2 - many TRBV5-1 16 CASDRESVRKTYGYTF TGCGCCAGCGATCGAGAATCGGTTCGAAAGACCTATGGCTACACCTTC
TRBJ1-2 TRBD1 many TRBV5-1 13 CASSLTDRDGYTF TGCGCCAGCAGCTTGACGGACAGGGATGGCTACACCTTC
TRBJ2-1 - many TRBV5-1 14 CASSLDRAAHEQFF TGCGCCAGCAGCTTGGACAGGGCGGCGCATGAGCAGTTCTTC
TRBJ1-6 TRBD1 many TRBV30 14 CAWTRTGYNSPLHF TGTGCCTGGACCCGGACAGGTTATAATTCACCCCTCCACTTT
TRBJ2-2 - many TRBV19 14 CASKEGVGTGELFF TGTGCCAGTAAGGAGGGGGTGGGCACCGGGGAGCTGTTTTTT
TRBJ1-2 - few TRBV25-1 17 CASSVTLELGKTYGYTF TGTGCCAGCAGTGTTACGTTAGAACTGGGAAAGACCTATGGCTACACCTTC
TRBJ2-3 - few TRBV6-4 14 CASSEGRDTDTQYF TGTGCCAGCAGTGAGGGCAGGGACACAGATACGCAGTATTTT